These 9 T cell receptor beta chains were sequenced from one sample in a study of regulatory T cells in long-lasting Graves disease. Time point defined: newly diagnosed GD, antithyroid drugs for less than 3 months. RNA from PBMCs was the source of the TCR library. TCR beta libraries were built with iRepertoire HTBI primers and Arm-PCR of CDR3 regions. TCRdb called the multiplex PCR reads again in MiXCR, with one record for every CDR3 protein. Altogether about 420,000 distinct CDR3 sequences are present, approximately 16% being singletons, with the ten largest covering 23%. The same sample was also used in a study of T cells in Graves' hyperthyroidism and ophthalmopathy.

Source: peripheral blood mononuclear cells (PBMCs), taken at new diagnosis, from a patient treated with antithyroid drugs. The receptors derive from a woman aged 18-30 years with Graves disease.

This clonotype was seen ten or more times. The final CDR3 position lacks the conserved phenylalanine or tryptophan, pointing to a likely read error. No DNA is shown, since the ends of the CDR3 on it are uncertain; the CDR3 is the one TCRdb lists. V and J are TRBV12-3 or TRBV12-4 and TRBJ2-1; TRBD1 is taken as the D call from the table, unchecked against the DNA. The CDR3 contains 11 residues when both ends are counted. This chain's CDR3 is CASSDPGTGSI.

The J gene is TRBJ1-4, the V gene TRBV12-3 or TRBV12-4; weak D call: TRBD1 (5 bases). V lost 8 bases to trimming and J lost 12 bases, with 16 bases between them. CDR3 length: 12 amino acids. CDR3 nucleotides: TGTGCCAGCGGTCAGACAGCCGGTGAACTGTTTTTT. The encoded protein is CASGQTAGELFF.

J is TRBJ2-1 and V is TRBV5-1; TRBD2 might be the D (5 bases). CDR3 size: 12 residues. V lost 6 bases and J lost 6, with 10 bases in between. CDR1 and CDR2 from the germline V gene are SGHRS and YFSETQ. For the CDR3, the DNA is TGCGCCAGCACCTTCGCGGGCAATGAGCAGTTCTTC. This encodes CASTFAGNEQFF. The complete variable domain, with remaining parts taken from reference TRBV5-1 and TRBJ2-1, reads KAGVTQTPRYLIKTRGQQVTLSCSPISGHRSVSWYQQTPGQGLQFLFEYFSETQRNKGNFPGRFSGRQFSNSRSEMNVSTLELGDSALYLCASTFAGNEQFFGPGTRLTVL.

Only a few counts were recorded for this clonotype. V and J are TRBV28 and TRBJ2-3, with 15 bases fitting TRBD2. Trimming at V came to 4 bases and at J to 2 bases, leaving 16 bases not matched to a gene. From germline, CDR1 is MDHEN and CDR2 SYDVKM. The CDR3 contains 21 residues. Here the CDR3 reads CASSSPRWTSGRAKTTDTQYF. The DNA of the CDR3 is TGTGCCAGCAGTTCCCCTAGGTGGACTAGCGGGAGGGCCAAAACCACAGATACGCAGTATTTT.

This clonotype was counted at least ten times. This sequence joins TRBV28 and TRBJ2-1; D is perhaps TRBD2 (6 bases). The CDR3 consists of 18 residues. Germline assignment: CDR1 MDHEN and CDR2 SYDVKM. V was trimmed by 2 bases and J by 0 bases, leaving 17 bases between them. DNA of the CDR3: TGTGCCAGCAGTTTAGATTTTGCGGGGCCGACCTCCTACAATGAGCAGTTCTTC. This translates into CASSLDFAGPTSYNEQFF. Looking up the rest from reference TRBV28 and TRBJ2-1 gives the full variable domain: DVKVTQSSRYLVKRTGEKVFLECVQDMDHENMFWYRQDPGLGLRLIYFSYDVKMKEKGDIPEGYSVSREKKERFSLILESASTNQTSMYLCASSLDFAGPTSYNEQFFGPGTRLTVL.

This clonotype was detected many times. The J gene is TRBJ1-2, the V gene TRBV6-2 or TRBV6-3, with 8 bases matching TRBD1. Germline V gene data show CDR1 as MNHEY and CDR2 as SVGEGT. V was clipped by 7 bases and J by 8 bases; unmatched bases: 6. The CDR3 has 12 residues. The CDR3 reads CASTATGVGYTF. The CDR3 DNA is TGTGCCAGCACTGCGACAGGGGTCGGCTACACCTTC.

This clonotype was counted many times. The chain uses TRBV2 and TRBJ1-2; the D is unclear. This CDR3 spans 12 amino acids. The germline gives CDR1 SNHLY, CDR2 FYNNEI. The V end was cut by 8 bases, the J end by 5 bases, with 12 bases between. The CDR3 DNA sequence: TGTGCCAGCCCCGTGGGAGGGTATGGCTACACCTTC. Amino acid sequence: CASPVGGYGYTF.

This clonotype was counted a few times. This chain links TRBV5-1 with TRBJ2-7; D is ambiguous. This CDR3 is 15 amino acids long. CDR1 and CDR2 from the germline V gene are SGHRS and YFSETQ. V was clipped by 3 bases and J by 4 bases, with 17 bases between them. The CDR3, as DNA: TGCGCCAGCAGCTCCTCCCGACAAGGACGTTACGAGCAGTACTTC. Its translation: CASSSSRQGRYEQYF.

In regard to this clonotype: One base away lies a much larger clone, so this may be a sequencing read error. This rearrangement joins TRBV12-3 or TRBV12-4 to TRBJ2-2; D is possibly TRBD1 (6 bases). The V and J ends lost 5 bases and 6 bases respectively, with 10 bases between them. CDR3 length equals 13 residues. The chain's CDR3 is CASSGQLPGELFF. CDR3 coding DNA: TGTGCCAGCAGTGGACAGCTCCCCGGGGAGCTGTTTTTT.